What follows are 32 T cell receptor beta chains derived from one specimen sequenced in a study of cytomegalovirus exposure and HLA in healthy donors. The primer mix had 60 Vbeta and 13 Jbeta primers. Produced via immunoSEQ multiplex PCR; TCRdb's table is partial and in-frame only. The sample has 150,000 to 200,000 clones, about four fifths seen once. Specimen: PBMCs. These receptors all come from a boy aged 5-17 years in good health and CMV-seronegative.

CDR3 region: CASSYHGSSYNEQFF. CDR3 DNA sequence: TGTGCCAGCAGTTACCACGGGTCATCCTACAATGAGCAGTTCTTC. The chain combines TRBV6-5 with TRBJ2-1; D ambiguous. The germline CDR1 and CDR2 sequences are MNHEY and SVGAGI. The CDR3 is made up of 15 amino acids. V lost 2 bases and J 1 base, leaving 9 bases between the germline ends.

This clone has a handful of counts. The chain combines TRBV5-4 with TRBJ1-1; D uncertain. V lost 4 bases and J lost 3, with 7 bases in between. CDR1 and CDR2 from the germline V gene are SGHNT and YYREEE (reference sequence). The CDR3 consists of 12 residues. The CDR3 DNA reads as TGTGCCAGCAGCCCCCCGGACACTGAAGCTTTCTTT. Protein: CASSPPDTEAFF.

The rearrangement joins TRBV28 to TRBJ2-7; perhaps TRBD1 as D (6 bases). Trimming took off 4 bases at V and 2 bases at J, with 15 bases between the two ends. CDR1 and CDR2 from the germline V gene are MDHEN and SYDVKM. The CDR3 is made up of 15 amino acids. The CDR3 reads CASSSAGAPTYEQYF. The DNA for the CDR3 is TGTGCCAGCAGTTCGGCAGGGGCCCCTACCTACGAGCAGTACTTC. The whole variable domain, filled in from reference TRBV28 and TRBJ2-7, reads DVKVTQSSRYLVKRTGEKVFLECVQDMDHENMFWYRQDPGLGLRLIYFSYDVKMKEKGDIPEGYSVSREKKERFSLILESASTNQTSMYLCASSSAGAPTYEQYFGPGTRLTVT.

The chain joins TRBV29-1 to TRBJ1-1; D possibly corresponds to TRBD1 (6 bases). Germline CDR1 SQVTM, CDR2 ANQGSEA. This CDR3 is built from 10 residues. Trimming shortened V by 4 bases and J by 10 bases, and 10 bases separated the two germline ends. CDR3 DNA: TGCAGCGTTGGCACAGGGTTAGCTTTCTTT. Translated, it gives CSVGTGLAFF.

J is TRBJ1-5 and V is TRBV7-2; D not certain. CDR1 and CDR2 (germline): SGHTA, FQGNSA. The CDR3 spans 16 residues. Trimming took 5 bases from V and 0 from J, leaving 14 bases between them. The CDR3 DNA is TGTGCCAGCAGCCCGAGACACCCTAATAGCAATCAGCCCCAGCATTTT. As protein: CASSPRHPNSNQPQHF.

The rearrangement joins TRBV27 to TRBJ1-1, with 9 bases identical to TRBD1. From germline, CDR1 is MNHEY and CDR2 SMNVEV (reference sequence). The CDR3 length is 20 residues. The trim removed 4 bases at V and 2 bases at J, leaving 20 bases unmatched. CDR3 bases: TGTGCCAGCAGTTCTGACCCGGGACAGGGCGTTTTCGGATTAAACACTGAAGCTTTCTTT. Protein product: CASSSDPGQGVFGLNTEAFF.

The J gene is TRBJ1-3, the V gene TRBV30; D remains ambiguous. Germline lookup yields CDR1 GTSNPN and CDR2 SVGIG (reference sequence). The V and J ends lost 5 bases and 4 bases respectively, with 9 bases between them. This CDR3 region has 12 residues. CDR3 loop: CAWEQTGNTIYF. The CDR3 DNA follows: TGTGCCTGGGAACAGACAGGAAACACCATATATTTT. Full variable domain (outside the CDR3, taken from reference TRBV30 and TRBJ1-3): SQTIHQWPATLVQPVGSPLSLECTVEGTSNPNLYWYRQAAGRGLQLLFYSVGIGQISSEVPQNLSASRPQDRQFILSSKKLLLSDSGFYLCAWEQTGNTIYFGEGSWLTVV.

The chain joins TRBV19 to TRBJ1-2, with D possibly TRBD1 on 6 matching bases. Germline V gene lookup returns CDR1 LNHDA and CDR2 SQIVND (reference sequence). The CDR3 has 15 residues. V lost 3 bases and J lost 0, with 11 bases in between. The CDR3 here is CASSMFPGANYGYTF. The CDR3 DNA reads as TGTGCCAGTAGTATGTTCCCAGGGGCTAACTATGGCTACACCTTC.

The chain couples TRBV28 to TRBJ2-1; 10 bases line up with TRBD1. The junction had 9 bases not matched to a gene; V was cut back by 4 bases and J by 6 bases. This CDR3 contains 16 residues. Germline V CDR1 and CDR2: MDHEN, SYDVKM. The CDR3 reads CASSSPEGQGLNEQFF. For the CDR3, the DNA is TGTGCCAGCAGTTCTCCAGAGGGACAGGGGCTCAATGAGCAGTTCTTC. The full variable domain, in which reference TRBV28 and TRBJ2-1 provide the parts outside the CDR3, is DVKVTQSSRYLVKRTGEKVFLECVQDMDHENMFWYRQDPGLGLRLIYFSYDVKMKEKGDIPEGYSVSREKKERFSLILESASTNQTSMYLCASSSPEGQGLNEQFFGPGTRLTVL.

The chain employs TRBV5-4 and TRBJ2-7, with 7 positions matching TRBD2. CDR3 size: 19 residues. V lost 4 bases and J lost 1; bases outside the gene matches: 20. The germline V gene has CDR1 SGHNT and CDR2 YYREEE (reference sequence). The CDR3 loop is CASSRAFRGGGSTSYEQYF. CDR3 sequence (DNA): TGTGCCAGCAGCCGGGCCTTTCGGGGCGGCGGGAGTACTTCCTACGAGCAGTACTTC.

This sequence joins TRBV14 and TRBJ2-1; 8 positions match TRBD2. V lost 9 bases to trimming and J lost 3 bases; unmatched junction nucleotides: 10. The CDR3 sequence is 15 residues long. Germline CDR1 reads SGHDN; CDR2 reads FVKESK. The CDR3 DNA reads TGTGCCAGATGCCTCTGGGCGGGAGGCTACAATGAGCAGTTCTTC. Translation gives CARCLWAGGYNEQFF.

In this sample, this clone turned up a few times. The J gene is TRBJ1-5, the V gene TRBV28, with a weak D call TRBD1 (6 bases). Per germline, CDR1 MDHEN and CDR2 SYDVKM. This CDR3 comprises 15 residues. V gave up 7 bases and J gave up 0 bases, with 13 bases separating them. The CDR3 reads CASKRGAYSNQPQHF. The DNA of the CDR3 is TGTGCCAGCAAACGGGGGGCTTATAGCAATCAGCCCCAGCATTTT.

The rearrangement links TRBV10-2 to TRBJ2-2; 7 bases are a match to TRBD1. The CDR3 is 16 amino acids. V lost 6 bases to trimming and J lost 1 base; unmatched junction nucleotides: 8. Germline CDR1 reads WSHSY; CDR2 reads SAAADI. CDR3 loop: CASRGQGTENTGELFF. CDR3 nucleotides: TGCGCCAGCAGGGGGCAAGGGACAGAGAACACCGGGGAGCTGTTTTTT.

The gene calls are TRBV5-4 and TRBJ1-4, with D possibly matching TRBD1 (6 bases). This CDR3 has 14 residues. Germline values: CDR1 SGHNT, CDR2 YYREEE (reference sequence). V was trimmed by 0 bases and J by 8 bases, leaving 11 bases between them. CDR3 region: CASSLGGLGEKLFF. The CDR3 nucleotides read TGTGCCAGCAGCTTGGGGGGGCTGGGGGAAAAACTGTTTTTT.

The V and J genes are TRBV27 and TRBJ1-2; 8 bases are a match to TRBD1. J was trimmed by 7 bases and V by 6 bases; bases with no gene match: 10. The CDR3 sequence is 14 residues long. Germline CDR1 reads MNHEY; CDR2 reads SMNVEV (reference sequence). The CDR3 nucleotides are TGTGCCAGCAGACGAAAATCAGGGGGCGCTGGCTACACCTTC. Translation: CASRRKSGGAGYTF.

V usage is TRBV7-8 and J usage is TRBJ2-2, with unresolved D. Germline CDR1 SGHVS, CDR2 FQNEAQ. The CDR3 runs 15 residues. Trimming stripped 2 bases from V and 0 bases from J, with 7 bases between. The CDR3 sequence: CASSLTITNTGELFF. The CDR3 region has the DNA TGTGCCAGCAGCTTAACTATTACGAACACCGGGGAGCTGTTTTTT.

The V call is TRBV2, the J call TRBJ2-3; 7 nucleotides match TRBD1. This CDR3 contains 14 residues. Germline V gene lookup returns CDR1 SNHLY and CDR2 FYNNEI. The ends lost 4 bases at V and 6 bases at J; junction bases unmatched: 7. CDR3 sequence: CASSGQGRVDTQYF. As DNA, the CDR3 is TGTGCCAGCAGTGGACAGGGACGGGTTGATACGCAGTATTTT.

The chain carries TRBV7-3 and TRBJ2-2; TRBD2 matches 15 bases. CDR1 is SGHTA and CDR2 is FQGTGA in the germline V gene. The CDR3 extends over 18 amino acids. After removal of 4 bases from V and 4 bases from J, the junction contained 7 bases not matched to a gene. The CDR3 region is CASSSGLAGGLATGELFF. The DNA for the CDR3 is TGTGCCAGCAGCTCGGGACTAGCGGGGGGACTGGCCACCGGGGAGCTGTTTTTT.

This clone was detected only once. This CDR3 reads CASSYRGGQPQHF. The CDR3 DNA is TGTGCCAGCAGTTACAGGGGAGGTCAGCCCCAGCATTTT. The chain carries TRBV6-6 and TRBJ1-5; maybe TRBD1 (5 bases). Germline lookup yields CDR1 MNHNY and CDR2 SVGAGI (reference sequence). The V end lost 2 bases, the J end lost 6 bases, and 8 bases lay between the germline ends. This CDR3 has 13 amino acids.

The CDR3: CASSQGSTGTYEQYF. The CDR3 nucleotides read TGCGCCAGCAGCCAAGGCTCGACAGGGACCTACGAGCAGTACTTC. This chain links TRBV4-1 with TRBJ2-5; 7 bases line up with TRBD1. Judging by the DNA end, TRBJ2-7 fits better; the J call may be wrong. The CDR3 has 15 amino acids. Germline CDR1 reads MGHRA; CDR2 reads YSYEKL.

The chain links TRBV5-1 to TRBJ2-5; 12 nucleotides agree with TRBD1. The V gene end was trimmed by 4 bases and the J gene end by 5 bases; junction bases not matched to a gene: 9. CDR3 length equals 16 residues. Per the germline V gene, CDR1 is SGHRS and CDR2 is YFSETQ. This CDR3 reads CASSPRGQGARETQYF. CDR3 coding DNA: TGCGCCAGCAGCCCCAGGGGACAGGGGGCACGGGAGACCCAGTACTTC. Using reference TRBV5-1 and TRBJ2-5 for the parts outside the CDR3, the full variable domain is KAGVTQTPRYLIKTRGQQVTLSCSPISGHRSVSWYQQTPGQGLQFLFEYFSETQRNKGNFPGRFSGRQFSNSRSEMNVSTLELGDSALYLCASSPRGQGARETQYFGPGTRLLVL.

The chain recombines TRBV27 with TRBJ1-1, with no clear D. V gave up 9 bases and J gave up 1 base, with 21 bases separating them. Germline V gene lookup returns CDR1 MNHEY and CDR2 SMNVEV (reference sequence). This CDR3 is built from 16 residues. The CDR3 protein is CASWVYRGARNTEAFF. The CDR3 DNA reads TGTGCCAGTTGGGTCTATCGAGGCGCGAGGAACACTGAAGCTTTCTTT.

The chain joins TRBV30 to TRBJ1-1, with D maybe TRBD1 (6 bases). The CDR3 totals 17 residues. From germline, CDR1 is GTSNPN and CDR2 SVGIG (reference sequence). V gave up 0 bases and J gave up 0 bases, with 17 bases separating them. DNA of the CDR3: TGTGCCTGGAGTGTACTTCCAGGGGCAACAATGAACACTGAAGCTTTCTTT. The encoded protein is CAWSVLPGATMNTEAFF. Together with reference TRBV30 and TRBJ1-1, the CDR3 gives the full variable domain: SQTIHQWPATLVQPVGSPLSLECTVEGTSNPNLYWYRQAAGRGLQLLFYSVGIGQISSEVPQNLSASRPQDRQFILSSKKLLLSDSGFYLCAWSVLPGATMNTEAFFGQGTRLTVV.

V and J are TRBV10-1 and TRBJ2-5, with 7 bases lining up with TRBD1. The junction had 17 bases not matched to a gene; V was cut back by 6 bases and J by 7 bases. CDR3 size: 16 residues. The germline gives CDR1 WNHNN, CDR2 SYGVQD (reference sequence). CDR3 nucleotide sequence: TGCGCCAGCAGCGAGGGGCGGACAGGTCAACAGGGGACCCAGTACTTC. It yields the protein CASSEGRTGQQGTQYF.

The V and J genes are TRBV5-1 and TRBJ2-7; TRBD2 might be the D (6 bases). The CDR3 runs 13 residues. The germline V gene encodes CDR1 SGHRS and CDR2 YFSETQ. The V and J ends lost 4 bases and 6 bases respectively, with 14 bases between them. DNA of the CDR3: TGCGCCAGCAGCGGGGGGATCGGCGTCGAGCAGTACTTC. As protein: CASSGGIGVEQYF.

The chain employs TRBV6-5 and TRBJ2-1, with TRBD2 matching 7 bases. This CDR3 has 12 amino acids. Germline V gene data show CDR1 as MNHEY and CDR2 as SVGAGI. Trimming cost V 6 bases and J 9 bases; bases outside gene matches: 5. CDR3 nucleotides: TGTGCCAGCAGGGGGGAGGGCGGTGAGCAGTTCTTC. It translates to CASRGEGGEQFF.

The V gene is TRBV5-8, the J gene TRBJ2-2; 8 bases are shared with TRBD1. V gave up 3 bases and J gave up 5 bases; unmatched junction bases: 9. CDR3 size: 16 residues. Per germline, CDR1 SGHTS and CDR2 YDEGEE. The CDR3 protein is CASSSWTGSGTGELFF. The DNA for the CDR3 is TGTGCCAGCAGCTCCTGGACAGGGTCAGGAACCGGGGAGCTGTTTTTT.

The chain has TRBV11-2 and TRBJ2-7, with 10 bases lining up with TRBD1. The germline CDR1 and CDR2 sequences are SGHAT and FQNNGV. This CDR3 is built from 15 residues. Germline trimming cut 5 bases from V and 3 bases from J; bases unmatched to any gene: 7. The CDR3 DNA follows: TGTGCCAGCAGCGCCCCGGGACAGGGGTTCTACGAGCAGTACTTC. It encodes CASSAPGQGFYEQYF.

For the CDR3, the DNA is TGTGCTAGCGAGGACAGGGGGGACGAGGAGCAGTACTTC. It encodes CASEDRGDEEQYF. The chain carries TRBV7-7 and TRBJ2-7; 10 nucleotides align to TRBD1. CDR1 SSHAT and CDR2 FNYEAQ come from the germline V gene (reference sequence). The CDR3 spans 13 residues.

V and J are TRBV18 and TRBJ1-1; D not resolved. Germline loops: CDR1 KGHSH, CDR2 LQKENI. The CDR3 covers 17 residues. The V and J ends lost 2 bases and 3 bases respectively, with 19 bases between them. The CDR3: CASSPRAVALHDTEAFF. In DNA form, the CDR3 reads TGTGCCAGCTCACCAAGAGCGGTAGCCCTTCACGACACTGAAGCTTTCTTT.

The chain uses TRBV4-3 and TRBJ2-7; 8 positions match TRBD2. After removal of 1 base from V and 4 bases from J, the junction contained 6 bases not matched to a gene. The CDR3 has 15 amino acids. Germline lookup yields CDR1 LGHNA and CDR2 YSLEER. The CDR3: CASSQGTSLQYEQYF. Here the CDR3 DNA reads TGCGCCAGCAGCCAAGGGACTAGCCTACAGTACGAGCAGTACTTC.

This clone was picked up a small number of times. This rearrangement joins TRBV6-1 to TRBJ2-1; weak D call: TRBD1 (6 bases). Germline assignment: CDR1 MNHNS and CDR2 SASEGT. V was cut by 3 bases and J by 10 bases, with 16 bases left in between. CDR3 length: 14 amino acids. This chain's CDR3 is CASSETGASYEQFF. The CDR3 DNA follows: TGTGCCAGCAGTGAGACAGGCGCGAGTTACGAGCAGTTCTTC.